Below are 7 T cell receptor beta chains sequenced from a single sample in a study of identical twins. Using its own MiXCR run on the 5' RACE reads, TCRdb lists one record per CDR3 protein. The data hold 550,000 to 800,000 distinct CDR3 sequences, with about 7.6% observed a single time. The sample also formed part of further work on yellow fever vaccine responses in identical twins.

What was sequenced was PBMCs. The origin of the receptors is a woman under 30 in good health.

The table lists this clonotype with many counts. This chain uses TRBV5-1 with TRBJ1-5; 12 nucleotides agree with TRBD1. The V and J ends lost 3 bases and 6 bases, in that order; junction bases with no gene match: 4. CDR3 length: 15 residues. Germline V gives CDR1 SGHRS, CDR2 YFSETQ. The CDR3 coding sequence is TGCGCCAGCAGCTCGGGACAGGGGGCTCGTCAGCCCCAGCATTTT. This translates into CASSSGQGARQPQHF.

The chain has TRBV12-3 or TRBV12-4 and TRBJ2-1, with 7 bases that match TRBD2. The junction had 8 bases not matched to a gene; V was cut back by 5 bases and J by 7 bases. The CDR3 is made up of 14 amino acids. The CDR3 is CASSAWTRGNEQFF. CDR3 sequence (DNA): TGTGCCAGCAGTGCCTGGACTAGAGGAAATGAGCAGTTCTTC.

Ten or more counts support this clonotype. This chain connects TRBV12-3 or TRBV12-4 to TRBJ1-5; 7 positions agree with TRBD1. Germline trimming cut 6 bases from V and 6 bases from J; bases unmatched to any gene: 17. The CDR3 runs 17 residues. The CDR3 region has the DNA TGTGCCAGCAGCAAGAGGGTAGGGGGCGTCTTGTCTCAGCCCCAGCATTTT. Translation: CASSKRVGGVLSQPQHF.

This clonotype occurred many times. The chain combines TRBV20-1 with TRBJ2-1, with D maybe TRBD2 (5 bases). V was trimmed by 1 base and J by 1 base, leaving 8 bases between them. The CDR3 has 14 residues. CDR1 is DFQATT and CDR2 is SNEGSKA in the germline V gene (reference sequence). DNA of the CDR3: TGCAGTGCTAGAGCGGGGAGATCCTACAATGAGCAGTTCTTC. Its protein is CSARAGRSYNEQFF.

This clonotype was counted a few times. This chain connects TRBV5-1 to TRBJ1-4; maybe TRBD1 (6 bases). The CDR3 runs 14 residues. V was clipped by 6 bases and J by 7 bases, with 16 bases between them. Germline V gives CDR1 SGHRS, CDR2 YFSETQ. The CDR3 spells CASTSGGRGEKLFF. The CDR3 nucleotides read TGCGCCAGCACCTCTGGGGGCCGGGGTGAAAAACTGTTTTTT.

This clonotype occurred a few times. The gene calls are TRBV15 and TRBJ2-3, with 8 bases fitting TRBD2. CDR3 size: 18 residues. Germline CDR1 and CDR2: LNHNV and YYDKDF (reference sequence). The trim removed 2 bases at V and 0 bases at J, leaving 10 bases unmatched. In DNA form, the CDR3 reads TGTGCCACCAGCAGATCTCCGACTAGCGACTCTAGCACAGATACGCAGTATTTT. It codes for CATSRSPTSDSSTDTQYF.

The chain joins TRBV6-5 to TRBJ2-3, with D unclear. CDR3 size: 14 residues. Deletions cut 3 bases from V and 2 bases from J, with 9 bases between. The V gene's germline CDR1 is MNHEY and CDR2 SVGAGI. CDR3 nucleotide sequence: TGTGCCAGCAGTTATGTCGAGGACACAGATACGCAGTATTTT. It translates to CASSYVEDTDTQYF.